This passage covers 30 T cell receptor beta chains from one sample sequenced in a study of T-cell memory formation after mild COVID-19. In TCRdb, the 5' RACE reads were re-called with MiXCR into one record per CDR3 protein. The sample lists over 150,000 distinct CDR3 sequences, 13% occurring once. Sequencing used PBMCs or a T cell subset sorted from them (not recorded which). Source of these receptors: a man aged 18 to 30 who had mild COVID-19 (a few samples of this study predate the infection). Cell type and time point are not known.

The table lists this clonotype with a few counts. The J gene is TRBJ1-2, the V gene TRBV5-1; perhaps TRBD1 as D (5 bases). CDR1 is SGHRS, CDR2 YFSETQ, per germline. V was pared by 4 bases and J by 8 bases, with 9 bases between. There are 11 residues in the CDR3. The CDR3 bases are TGCGCCAGCAGCGGGTGGGGCGGCTACACCTTC. Protein product: CASSGWGGYTF.

In its sample, this clonotype ranks as medium-sized. The rearrangement links TRBV7-2 to TRBJ2-3, with 11 positions matching TRBD2. V trimming: 3 bases; J trimming: 5 bases; junction bases outside the gene matches: 7. This CDR3 spans 16 amino acids. Germline-derived CDR1 and CDR2 are SGHTA and FQGNSA. CDR3: CASSLHRLAGQDTQYF. The CDR3 DNA reads TGTGCCAGCAGCTTGCACCGACTAGCGGGGCAAGATACGCAGTATTTT. Looking up the rest from reference TRBV7-2 and TRBJ2-3 gives the full variable domain: GAGVSQSPSNKVTEKGKDVELRCDPISGHTALYWYRQSLGQGLEFLIYFQGNSAPDKSGLPSDRFSAERTGGSVSTLTIQRTQQEDSAVYLCASSLHRLAGQDTQYFGPGTRLTVL.

The rearrangement uses TRBV12-3 or TRBV12-4 and TRBJ1-2; TRBD1 is a possible D gene (5 bases). CDR3 length: 12 amino acids. V was clipped by 5 bases and J by 5 bases, with 9 bases between them. CDR3 sequence reads: CASSPRDYGYTF. CDR3 nucleotides: TGTGCCAGCAGTCCCAGGGATTATGGCTACACCTTC.

This chain uses TRBV6-5 with TRBJ1-2; the match to TRBD1 covers 10 bases. The CDR3 covers 16 residues. V trimming: 2 bases; J trimming: 2 bases; junction bases outside the gene matches: 5. CDR1 and CDR2 (germline): MNHEY, SVGAGI. CDR3 DNA: TGTGCCAGCAGTTACGGGGGGGGACAGGGGAACTATGGCTACACCTTC. It encodes CASSYGGGQGNYGYTF.

This clonotype was observed a few times. V is TRBV7-8 and J is TRBJ1-2; TRBD1 agrees at 11 bases. The trim removed 5 bases at V and 7 bases at J, leaving 9 bases unmatched. Germline V gene lookup returns CDR1 SGHVS and CDR2 FQNEAQ. The CDR3 is 15 residues long. The CDR3 region is CASSEDRGLEFGYTF. DNA of the CDR3: TGTGCCAGCAGCGAGGACAGGGGGCTGGAGTTTGGCTACACCTTC.

The chain links TRBV9 to TRBJ2-3; D possibly matches TRBD1 or TRBD2 (5 bases each). The CDR3 covers 12 residues. The V end lost 0 bases, the J end lost 6 bases, and 5 bases lay between the germline ends. CDR1 SGDLS and CDR2 YYNGEE come from the germline V gene. The CDR3 spells CASSVGGDTQYF. The CDR3 DNA reads TGTGCCAGCAGCGTAGGGGGGGATACGCAGTATTTT.

This sequence joins TRBV9 and TRBJ1-4, with D tentatively TRBD1 (6 bases). Trimming removed 3 bases at V and 0 bases at J, with 12 bases between. The CDR3 runs to 16 residues. Germline values: CDR1 SGDLS, CDR2 YYNGEE. The CDR3 sequence is CASSARGGATNEKLFF. In nucleotides, the CDR3 is TGTGCCAGCAGCGCCCGAGGGGGTGCAACTAATGAAAAACTGTTTTTT.

This clonotype was observed a single time. The chain joins TRBV4-3 to TRBJ2-1; 15 positions match TRBD2. Trimming removed 1 base from V and 1 base from J; junction bases left unmatched: 8. The CDR3 is made up of 20 amino acids. Germline-derived CDR1 and CDR2 are LGHNA and YSLEER. CDR3 in amino acids: CASSQAWTSGGAGSYNEQFF. In nucleotides, the CDR3 is TGCGCCAGCAGCCAAGCGTGGACTAGCGGGGGGGCAGGGTCCTACAATGAGCAGTTCTTC.

The sample holds a few counts of this clonotype. This sequence joins TRBV7-8 and TRBJ1-2, with D hard to call. This CDR3 contains 15 residues. The V gene lost 2 bases and the J gene lost 2 bases, with 12 bases spanning the gap. CDR1 and CDR2 (germline): SGHVS, FQNEAQ. This CDR3 reads CASSLRQQINYGYTF. CDR3 in DNA: TGTGCCAGCAGCTTACGCCAACAAATCAACTATGGCTACACCTTC.

This clonotype was recorded at least ten times. This chain links TRBV7-9 with TRBJ2-7, with TRBD1 identical over 8 bases. The trim removed 5 bases at V and 5 bases at J, leaving 2 bases unmatched. The CDR3 spans 12 residues. The germline V gene encodes CDR1 SEHNR and CDR2 FQNEAQ (reference sequence). The CDR3 DNA follows: TGTGCCAGCAGCCCGACAGGGGACGAGCAGTACGTC. Translated: CASSPTGDEQYV.

The chain recombines TRBV3-1 with TRBJ2-7; D possibly matches TRBD1 or TRBD2 (5 bases each). The germline gives CDR1 LGHDT, CDR2 YNNKEL (reference sequence). This CDR3 spans 14 amino acids. Deletions cut 1 base from V and 6 bases from J, with 13 bases between. CDR3 amino acids: CASSQADGAPEQYF. Written as DNA, the CDR3 is TGTGCCAGCAGCCAAGCGGACGGGGCACCCGAGCAGTACTTC.

The chain carries TRBV5-1 and TRBJ2-3; possible D gene TRBD2, 5 bases. The ends were cut back, 6 bases at V and 5 bases at J, with 16 bases in the middle. The CDR3 runs 14 residues. Germline values: CDR1 SGHRS, CDR2 YFSETQ. The CDR3 DNA reads TGCGCCAGCACTCTGGACTCGTCGAAAGATACGCAGTATTTT. It yields the protein CASTLDSSKDTQYF.

The CDR3, as DNA: TGTGCCAGCAGCTTAGAGCGTACTTGGAACACTGAAGCTTTCTTT. This translates into CASSLERTWNTEAFF. V and J are TRBV7-2 and TRBJ1-1; D is unresolved. V was shortened by 1 base and J by 1 base, with 10 bases between the two germline ends. CDR3 length: 15 residues. Germline lookup yields CDR1 SGHTA and CDR2 FQGNSA.

There are a few counts of this clonotype. The chain employs TRBV29-1 and TRBJ1-3; perhaps TRBD1 as D (5 bases). The germline CDR1 and CDR2 sequences are SQVTM and ANQGSEA. CDR3 length equals 15 residues. V lost 4 bases and J lost 0, with 13 bases in between. CDR3 in amino acids: CSVVLGLNSGNTIYF. CDR3 bases: TGCAGCGTTGTGCTGGGACTGAACTCTGGAAACACCATATATTTT. Full variable domain (remainder filled in from reference TRBV29-1 and TRBJ1-3): SAVISQKPSRDICQRGTSLTIQCQVDSQVTMMFWYRQQPGQSLTLIATANQGSEATYESGFVIDKFPISRPNLTFSTLTVSNMSPEDSSIYLCSVVLGLNSGNTIYFGEGSWLTVV.

The J gene is TRBJ2-7, the V gene TRBV28; D possibly uses TRBD1 or TRBD2 (5 bases each). Per the germline V gene, CDR1 is MDHEN and CDR2 is SYDVKM. This CDR3 has 15 amino acids. The V end lost 6 bases, the J end lost 3 bases, and 18 bases lay between the germline ends. The CDR3 is CASSPHRDGDYEQYF. The CDR3 region has the DNA TGTGCCAGCAGCCCTCACCGGGACGGAGACTACGAGCAGTACTTC.

The gene calls are TRBV20-1 and TRBJ2-3; 9 nucleotides line up with TRBD2. This CDR3 has 14 amino acids. V lost 5 bases and J lost 3; bases outside the gene matches: 6. Germline loops: CDR1 DFQATT, CDR2 SNEGSKA (reference sequence). The CDR3 loop reads CSALRGLATDTQYF. In DNA, the CDR3 is TGCAGTGCTCTACGAGGACTAGCGACAGATACGCAGTATTTT.

The gene calls are TRBV6-4 and TRBJ1-1; D remains ambiguous. V lost 5 bases and J 0 bases, leaving 7 bases between the germline ends. The CDR3 is 13 amino acids. Germline CDR1 MRHNA, CDR2 SNTAGT. In DNA form, the CDR3 reads TGTGCCAGCAGTATACAAATGAACACTGAAGCTTTCTTT. Its translation is CASSIQMNTEAFF.

In its sample, this clonotype was seen a few times. V is TRBV7-2 and J is TRBJ1-4; no clear D. This CDR3 comprises 16 residues. V shed 4 bases and J shed 2 bases, with 14 bases lying between them. Per germline, CDR1 SGHTA and CDR2 FQGNSA. The CDR3 region is CASSSSLGLTNEKLFF. CDR3 bases: TGTGCCAGCAGCTCAAGCCTGGGGTTGACTAATGAAAAACTGTTTTTT.

The table lists this clonotype with a few counts. V usage is TRBV7-2 and J usage is TRBJ1-2; 11 bases map to TRBD1. CDR1 is SGHTA, CDR2 FQGNSA, per germline. This CDR3 has 14 residues. The V gene end was trimmed by 5 bases and the J gene end by 7 bases; junction bases not matched to a gene: 6. The CDR3 sequence: CASSKDRGRSGYTF. CDR3 bases: TGTGCCAGCAGCAAGGACAGGGGGCGCAGTGGCTACACCTTC.

The chain joins TRBV20-1 to TRBJ1-2, with 9 bases that match TRBD1. The trim removed 3 bases at V and 4 bases at J, leaving 6 bases unmatched. This CDR3 is 14 amino acids long. Germline V CDR1 and CDR2: DFQATT, SNEGSKA (reference sequence). The CDR3 DNA follows: TGCAGTGCTAGTAAGACAGGGGGAACCTATGGCTACACCTTC. Protein: CSASKTGGTYGYTF.

The chain uses TRBV7-8 and TRBJ1-5, with 9 positions matching TRBD1. CDR3 length: 17 amino acids. Germline V lookup: CDR1 SGHVS, CDR2 FQNEAQ. With 5 bases clipped from V and 1 base from J, the junction kept 9 bases outside the gene matches. CDR3 sequence: CASSRTTGTGSNQPQHF. CDR3 in DNA: TGTGCCAGCAGCCGAACGACCGGGACAGGGAGCAATCAGCCCCAGCATTTT.

In nucleotides, the CDR3 is TGCGCCAGCAGCTTGACATCGGGAATCTATGGCTACACCTTC. It specifies CASSLTSGIYGYTF. The chain is built from TRBV5-1 and TRBJ1-2; D is uncertain. Trimming took off 1 base at V and 4 bases at J, with 11 bases between the two ends. The CDR3 extends over 14 amino acids. The V gene's germline CDR1 is SGHRS and CDR2 YFSETQ. Full variable domain (remainder filled in from reference TRBV5-1 and TRBJ1-2): KAGVTQTPRYLIKTRGQQVTLSCSPISGHRSVSWYQQTPGQGLQFLFEYFSETQRNKGNFPGRFSGRQFSNSRSEMNVSTLELGDSALYLCASSLTSGIYGYTFGSGTRLTVV.

This sequence joins TRBV5-1 and TRBJ1-4, with 9 bases aligning to TRBD1. The germline V gene encodes CDR1 SGHRS and CDR2 YFSETQ. The V and J ends lost 7 bases and 6 bases, in that order; junction bases with no gene match: 7. The CDR3 has 14 amino acids. CDR3 region: CASAKDRGDEKLFF. The CDR3 bases are TGCGCCAGCGCCAAGGACAGGGGTGATGAAAAACTGTTTTTT.

This clonotype came up many times. V gene TRBV12-3 or TRBV12-4 combines with J gene TRBJ2-1; perhaps TRBD1 as D (6 bases). CDR3 length: 15 residues. Trimming removed 1 base at V and 9 bases at J, with 16 bases between. Here the CDR3 reads CASSLGQAGPIEQFF. The DNA for the CDR3 is TGTGCCAGCAGTTTAGGACAGGCTGGGCCAATTGAGCAGTTCTTC.

The chain joins TRBV20-1 to TRBJ1-1; D remains ambiguous. The germline V gene has CDR1 DFQATT and CDR2 SNEGSKA (reference sequence). Trimming took 5 bases from V and 0 from J, leaving 10 bases between them. The CDR3 loop spans 13 amino acids. CDR3 sequence (DNA): TGCAGTGCTCCCGGGATGGTGAACACTGAAGCTTTCTTT. Its protein is CSAPGMVNTEAFF.

The table lists this clonotype with a few counts. The chain has TRBV7-9 and TRBJ1-1; D is perhaps TRBD1 (6 bases). V lost 2 bases to trimming and J lost 5 bases, with 12 bases between them. The CDR3 is 14 amino acids. Germline V gene data show CDR1 as SEHNR and CDR2 as FQNEAQ (reference sequence). In nucleotides, the CDR3 is TGTGCCAGCAGCTTAATGGGGGCGAGGACTGAAGCTTTCTTT. It encodes CASSLMGARTEAFF.

DNA for the CDR3: TGCAGTGCTTCGGGACAGTATAATTCACCCCTCCACTTT. Amino acid sequence: CSASGQYNSPLHF. The chain is built from TRBV20-1 and TRBJ1-6; 7 positions match TRBD1. The J segment lost 4 bases and the V segment lost 5 bases, leaving 2 bases of the junction unmatched. CDR1 and CDR2 from the germline V gene are DFQATT and SNEGSKA (reference sequence). The CDR3 loop spans 13 amino acids.

This clonotype was recorded at least ten times. The chain recombines TRBV5-1 with TRBJ1-5, with D unclear. The V end was cut by 0 bases, the J end by 1 base, with 8 bases between. The CDR3 extends over 15 amino acids. CDR1 is SGHRS and CDR2 is YFSETQ in the germline V gene. The DNA for the CDR3 is TGCGCCAGCAGCTTGGAGGGAACGAGCAATCAGCCCCAGCATTTT. Its protein product is CASSLEGTSNQPQHF.

This clonotype occurred a few times. V usage is TRBV7-2 and J usage is TRBJ1-2; unclear D gene. The V and J ends lost 2 bases and 4 bases respectively, with 8 bases between them. CDR1 SGHTA and CDR2 FQGNSA come from the germline V gene. The CDR3 is made up of 13 amino acids. CDR3 in DNA: TGTGCCAGCAGCTTATTATCAGGCTATGGCTACACCTTC. Its translation is CASSLLSGYGYTF.

The CDR3 is CASSLTRGTRAFF. As DNA, the CDR3 is TGTGCCAGCAGTTTAACCAGGGGAACACGAGCTTTCTTT. This chain links TRBV12-3 or TRBV12-4 with TRBJ1-1; D perhaps matches TRBD1 (6 bases). V lost 2 bases, J lost 10 bases, and 14 bases lay in between. The CDR3 is 13 amino acids.